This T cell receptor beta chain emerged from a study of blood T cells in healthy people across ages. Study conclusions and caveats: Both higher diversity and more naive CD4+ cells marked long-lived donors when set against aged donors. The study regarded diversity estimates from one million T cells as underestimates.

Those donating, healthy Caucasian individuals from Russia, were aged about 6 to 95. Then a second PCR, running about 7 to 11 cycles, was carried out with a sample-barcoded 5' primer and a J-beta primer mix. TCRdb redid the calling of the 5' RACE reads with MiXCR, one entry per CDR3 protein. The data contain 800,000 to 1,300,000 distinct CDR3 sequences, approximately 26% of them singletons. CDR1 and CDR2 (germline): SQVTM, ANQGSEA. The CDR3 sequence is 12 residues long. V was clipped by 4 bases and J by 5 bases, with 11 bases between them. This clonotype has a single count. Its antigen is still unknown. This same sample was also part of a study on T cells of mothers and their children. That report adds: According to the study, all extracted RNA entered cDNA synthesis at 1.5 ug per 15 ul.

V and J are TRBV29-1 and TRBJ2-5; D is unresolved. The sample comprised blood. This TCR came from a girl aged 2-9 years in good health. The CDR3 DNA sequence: TGCAGCGTTGCGGATGGGGTGGAGACCCAGTACTTC. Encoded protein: CSVADGVETQYF.